This T cell receptor beta chain was captured by sequencing in a study of identical twins. Findings and limits, study-wide: With beta out-of-frame sequences, excess sharing by twins was weaker. Insertions ran lower in abundant cord blood beta clonotypes, though not in memory repertoires.

As concerns this clonotype: Antigen specificity is unknown.

The CDR3 consists of 14 residues. V was clipped by 6 bases and J by 5 bases, with 16 bases between them. CDR1 and CDR2 (germline): DFQATT, SNEGSKA (reference sequence). From the 5' RACE reads, TCRdb called clonotypes with MiXCR, one entry per CDR3 protein. This table holds roughly 700,000 distinct CDR3 sequences, 8.5% to 9.5% found once. The same data also contributed to another study, on yellow fever vaccine responses in identical twins.

The sample taken for sequencing was PBMCs. The receptor's source is a woman aged 18-29 years in good health. This chain links TRBV20-1 with TRBJ2-2, with D possibly TRBD2 on 7 matching bases. The CDR3: CSANRGRGTGELFF. The CDR3 DNA reads as TGCAGTGCCAATCGTGGGAGGGGGACCGGGGAGCTGTTTTTT.